This paragraph reports one TCR beta chain. Its antigen remains unidentified. The data originate from a study of shared clonotypes between healthy human individuals. The wider study: Researchers drew samples from two women and a few men aged 18 to 49.

The method was immunoSEQ multiplex PCR; TCRdb's version includes in-frame clones alone and lacks a portion of them. The profile shows a few million clones, over 90% of them singletons. Study-wide findings and caveats: Richness estimates generally favored naive over memory subsets.

The CDR3 spans 15 residues. Germline CDR1 is MDHEN and CDR2 is SYDVKM. The V gene lost 2 bases and the J gene lost 4 bases, with 12 bases spanning the gap. The chain uses TRBV28 and TRBJ1-5, with D tentatively TRBD1 (5 bases). The sequencing sample was made of naive CD4+ T cells from PBMCs. Indicated subset: CD45RA+ positively selected. The sequence was collected from a man younger than 30 in good health. Some clones in this sample may be carry-over from other donors' samples. CDR3 nucleotide sequence: TGTGCCAGCAGTTTAGGGGCCCGTGGGAATCAGCCCCAGCATTTT. Amino acids: CASSLGARGNQPQHF.